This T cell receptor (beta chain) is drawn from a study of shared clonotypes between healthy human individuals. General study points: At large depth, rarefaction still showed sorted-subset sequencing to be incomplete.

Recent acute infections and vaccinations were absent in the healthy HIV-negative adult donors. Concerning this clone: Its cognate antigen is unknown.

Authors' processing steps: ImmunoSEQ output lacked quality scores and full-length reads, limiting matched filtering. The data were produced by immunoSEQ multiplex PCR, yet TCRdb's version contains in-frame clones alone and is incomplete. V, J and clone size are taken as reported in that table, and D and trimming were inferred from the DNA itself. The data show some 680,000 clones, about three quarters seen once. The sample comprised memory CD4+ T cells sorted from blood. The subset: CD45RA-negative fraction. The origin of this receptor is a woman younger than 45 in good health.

The CDR3 sequence: CASSLAGDREGEAFF. The CDR3 DNA sequence: TGCGCCAGCAGCTTGGCCGGGGACAGGGAAGGTGAAGCTTTCTTT. J is TRBJ1-1 and V is TRBV5-1, with 9 bases identical to TRBD1. The CDR3 covers 15 residues. V gave up 0 bases and J gave up 7 bases; unmatched junction bases: 7. Germline assignment: CDR1 SGHRS and CDR2 YFSETQ.